This T cell receptor beta chain was profiled in a study of cytomegalovirus exposure and HLA in healthy donors. Study conclusions and caveats: From TCR beta sequences, most subjects' HLA-A and HLA-B alleles were reportedly predicted accurately. In a later analysis, HLA-associated beta chains showed higher expansion and lower generation probabilities than comparable chains.

The CDR3 has 14 residues. The V gene's germline CDR1 is MNHEY and CDR2 SVGAGI. V shed 5 bases, J shed 7 bases, and the junction held 4 bases outside the gene matches. This clone has more than one count but fewer than ten. Its specificity is unknown. The PCR used 60 Vbeta and 13 Jbeta primers. Only in-frame clones appear in the TCRdb table, and some are missing; sequencing was by immunoSEQ multiplex PCR. The sample has roughly 130,000 clones; 6.5% to 9.5% are singletons. The chain joins TRBV6-5 to TRBJ2-1; 11 bases match TRBD2. Sequenced input: PBMCs. The TCR was taken from a middle-aged man in good health and CMV-seronegative. CDR3 protein: CASSLAGGGNEQFF. CDR3 in DNA: TGTGCCAGCAGTCTAGCGGGGGGTGGGAATGAGCAGTTCTTC.